A selection of T cell receptor beta chains follows, all from one sample in a study of T cell clones after liver transplantation. Assay used: immunoSEQ multiplex PCR; TCRdb lists only in-frame clones, some missing. The sample records just over 80,000 clones, 70% to 85% being singletons. The sequencing here drew on CD4+ T cells from blood, taken almost 47 months after liver transplant. The receptors shown here come from a human patient who received a liver transplant. Some T cells may have originated in the graft donor. Each CDR3 is given with its conserved first and last residue. The D gene is left open where the match is weak.

d_call j_call v_call cdr3_aa cdr3_nt
NA TRBJ1-1 TRBV10-1 CASRGQPNTEAFF TGCGCCAGCAGAGGACAGCCAAACACTGAAGCTTTCTTT
NA TRBJ1-2 TRBV19 CASSISGGLNYGYTF TGTGCCAGTAGTATATCGGGGGGGCTCAACTATGGCTACACCTTC
TRBD1 TRBJ2-7 TRBV27 CASSPRPGTGGGRGGSYEQYF TGTGCCAGCAGTCCGCGTCCCGGGACAGGGGGCGGGCGCGGGGGATCCTACGAGCAGTACTTC
NA TRBJ1-4 TRBV7-2 CASSLAIGAGANEELFF TGTGCCAGCAGCTTAGCCATCGGGGCGGGAGCTAATGAGGAACTGTTTTTT
NA TRBJ1-2 TRBV28 CASSPGQFYGYTF TGTGCCAGCAGCCCCGGACAGTTCTATGGCTACACCTTC
TRBD2 TRBJ2-7 TRBV7-2 CASSWSIGGITSYEQYF TGTGCCAGCAGCTGGTCGATCGGGGGGATCACCTCCTACGAGCAGTACTTC
TRBD2 TRBJ2-1 TRBV7-2 CASSGSGSRSYNEQFF TGTGCCAGCAGCGGTAGCGGGAGTCGGTCCTACAATGAGCAGTTCTTC
NA TRBJ2-7 TRBV5-8 CASSIRLRNYEQYF TGTGCCAGCAGCATAAGGCTCAGGAACTACGAGCAGTACTTC
NA TRBJ1-3 TRBV28 CASNSPGRLSGNTIYF TGTGCCAGCAATTCTCCGGGACGCCTCTCTGGAAACACCATATATTTT
NA TRBJ1-5 TRBV28 CASTPPLRGRTRNQPQHF TGTGCCAGCACCCCACCCCTACGAGGACGGACTCGCAATCAGCCCCAGCATTTT
NA TRBJ1-2 TRBV5-1 CASSLAGAGGYTF TGCGCCAGCAGCTTGGCTGGGGCGGGGGGCTACACCTTC
TRBD1 TRBJ2-2 TRBV7-2 CASRPRQGSTTGELFF TGTGCCAGCAGACCAAGACAGGGGTCAACCACCGGGGAGCTGTTTTTT
NA TRBJ1-2 TRBV6-5 CASSRLDSRGYTF TGTGCCAGCAGTCGGCTGGATTCTAGGGGCTACACCTTC
TRBD2 TRBJ2-7 TRBV14 CASSQGLAGARSYEQYF TGTGCCAGCAGCCAAGGACTAGCGGGAGCCCGCTCCTACGAGCAGTACTTC
NA TRBJ1-3 TRBV28 CASSSPNLNSGNTIYF TGTGCCAGCAGTTCCCCCAATTTGAACTCTGGAAACACCATATATTTT
TRBD1 TRBJ2-5 TRBV5-1 CASSLGQGGETQYF TGCGCCAGCAGCCTGGGACAGGGTGGCGAGACCCAGTACTTC
NA TRBJ1-5 TRBV28 CASSSYKQGLGQPQHF TGTGCCAGCAGTTCGTACAAACAGGGATTAGGTCAGCCCCAGCATTTT
NA TRBJ2-7 TRBV16 CASSLRGAGSYEQYF TGTGCCAGCAGCCTTCGCGGGGCCGGATCCTACGAGCAGTACTTC